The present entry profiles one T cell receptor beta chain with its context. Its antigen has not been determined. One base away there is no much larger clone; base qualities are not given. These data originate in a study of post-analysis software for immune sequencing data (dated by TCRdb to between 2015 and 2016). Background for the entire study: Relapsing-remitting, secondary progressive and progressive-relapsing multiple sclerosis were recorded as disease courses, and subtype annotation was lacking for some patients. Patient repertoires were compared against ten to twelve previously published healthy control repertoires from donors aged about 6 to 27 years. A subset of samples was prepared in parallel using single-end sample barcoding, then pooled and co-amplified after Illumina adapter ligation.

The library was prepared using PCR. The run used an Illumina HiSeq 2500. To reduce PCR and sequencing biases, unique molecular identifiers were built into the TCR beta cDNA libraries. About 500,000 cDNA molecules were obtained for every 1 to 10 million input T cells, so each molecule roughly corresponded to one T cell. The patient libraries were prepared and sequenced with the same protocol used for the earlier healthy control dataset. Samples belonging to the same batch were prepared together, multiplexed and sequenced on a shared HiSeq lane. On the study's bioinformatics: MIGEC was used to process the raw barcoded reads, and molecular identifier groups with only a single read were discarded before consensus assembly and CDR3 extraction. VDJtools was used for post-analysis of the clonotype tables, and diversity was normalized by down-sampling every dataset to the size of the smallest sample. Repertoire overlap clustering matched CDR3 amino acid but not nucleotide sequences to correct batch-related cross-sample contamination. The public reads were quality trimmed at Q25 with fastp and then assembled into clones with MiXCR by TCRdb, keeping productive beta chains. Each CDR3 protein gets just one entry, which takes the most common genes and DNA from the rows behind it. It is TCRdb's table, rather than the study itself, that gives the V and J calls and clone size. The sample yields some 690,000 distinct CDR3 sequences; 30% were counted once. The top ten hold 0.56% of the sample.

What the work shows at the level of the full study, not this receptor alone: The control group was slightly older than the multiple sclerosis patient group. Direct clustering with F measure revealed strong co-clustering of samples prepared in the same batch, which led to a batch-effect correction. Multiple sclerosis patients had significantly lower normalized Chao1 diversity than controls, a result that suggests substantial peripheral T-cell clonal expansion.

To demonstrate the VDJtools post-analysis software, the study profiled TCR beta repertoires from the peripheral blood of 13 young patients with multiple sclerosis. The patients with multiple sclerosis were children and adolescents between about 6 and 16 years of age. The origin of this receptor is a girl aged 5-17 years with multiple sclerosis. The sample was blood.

The CDR3 region: CASTSDRFATNEKLFF. The DNA sequence is TGTGCCAGCACCTCCGACAGATTTGCAACTAATGAAAAACTGTTTTTT. The chain couples TRBV12-3 or TRBV12-4 to TRBJ1-4; D gene: possibly TRBD1, on 5 matching bases. V loses 7 bases, J loses 0 bases, and the germline ends lie 15 bases apart. From cysteine to phenylalanine, the CDR3 is 16 amino acids long. The CDR3 DNA has 48 bases and is translated from base 1.